These 10 T cell receptor beta chains originate from one sample sequenced in a study of beta chain features in type 1 diabetes. Antigens for these TCRs are unknown. Sequencing targeted expressed TCRB transcripts, as all isolated RNA had been reverse transcribed. Only in-frame clones appear in the TCRdb table, and some are missing; sequencing was by immunoSEQ multiplex PCR. Of hundreds of thousands of clones listed, around 15% are singletons. Study-level points and caveats: Researchers report that Type 1 diabetes patients had moderately but significantly shorter TCRB CDR3s across all four CD4+ subsets.

What was sequenced was naive CD4+ T cells from blood. These TCRs come from a young man with type 1 diabetes.

This clone was observed a few times. The chain couples TRBV4-1 to TRBJ1-1; possible D gene TRBD1, 5 bases. The CDR3 runs to 14 residues. Trimming took 4 bases from V and 7 from J, leaving 16 bases between them. The germline V gene has CDR1 MGHRA and CDR2 YSYEKL. CDR3 loop: CASSREGRGHEAFF. In DNA, the CDR3 is TGCGCCAGCAGCCGGGAAGGGCGGGGCCATGAAGCTTTCTTT.

V is TRBV30 and J is TRBJ1-5; D gene uncertain. Germline CDR1 GTSNPN, CDR2 SVGIG (reference sequence). The ends were cut back, 2 bases at V and 3 bases at J, with 8 bases in the middle. CDR3 length equals 13 residues. The CDR3 DNA follows: TGTGCCTGGAGTAGGGAGGACAATCAGCCCCAGCATTTT. It is translated as CAWSREDNQPQHF. The whole variable domain, filled in from reference TRBV30 and TRBJ1-5, reads SQTIHQWPATLVQPVGSPLSLECTVEGTSNPNLYWYRQAAGRGLQLLFYSVGIGQISSEVPQNLSASRPQDRQFILSSKKLLLSDSGFYLCAWSREDNQPQHFGDGTRLSIL.

The chain employs TRBV2 and TRBJ2-5; maybe TRBD1 (5 bases). The CDR3 is 15 residues long. In germline, CDR1 is SNHLY, CDR2 FYNNEI. Trimming took off 9 bases at V and 5 bases at J, with 22 bases between the two ends. CDR3 region: CASHLQEGAGETQYF. CDR3 coding DNA: TGTGCCAGTCACTTACAGGAAGGGGCCGGGGAGACCCAGTACTTC. Supplemented by reference TRBV2 and TRBJ2-5, the full variable domain reads EPEVTQTPSHQVTQMGQEVILRCVPISNHLYFYWYRQILGQKVEFLVSFYNNEISEKSEIFDDQFSVERPDGSNFTLKIRSTKLEDSAMYFCASHLQEGAGETQYFGPGTRLLVL.

The genes are TRBV30 and TRBJ1-5; D possibly corresponds to TRBD1 (5 bases). Germline V gene data show CDR1 as GTSNPN and CDR2 as SVGIG (reference sequence). Trimming stripped 5 bases from V and 4 bases from J, with 9 bases between. This CDR3 is 12 amino acids long. CDR3 sequence reads: CAWQAGNQPQHF. The CDR3 DNA follows: TGTGCCTGGCAGGCAGGGAATCAGCCCCAGCATTTT.

This clone showed up just once. The rearrangement links TRBV5-1 to TRBJ2-3; D unclear. In germline, CDR1 is SGHRS, CDR2 YFSETQ. The V end lost 4 bases, the J end lost 5 bases, and 8 bases lay between the germline ends. The CDR3 spans 12 residues. CDR3: CASSAEGDTQYF. In DNA, the CDR3 is TGCGCCAGCAGCGCTGAAGGAGATACGCAGTATTTT.

In this sample, this clone turned up a few times. The chain employs TRBV2 and TRBJ1-4, with a tentative D call TRBD1 (5 bases). The CDR3 is 12 residues long. V was shortened by 6 bases and J by 6 bases, with 8 bases between the two germline ends. Germline lookup yields CDR1 SNHLY and CDR2 FYNNEI. CDR3 in DNA: TGTGCCAGCAGCGGGACGGATGAAAAACTGTTTTTT. Amino acids: CASSGTDEKLFF.

There are a few counts of this clone. This chain links TRBV4-1 with TRBJ2-3; maybe TRBD2 (7 bases). The V end lost 1 base, the J end lost 4 bases, and 12 bases lay between the germline ends. This CDR3 is 15 amino acids long. Germline V gives CDR1 MGHRA, CDR2 YSYEKL. The chain's CDR3 is CASSQVAGAADTQYF. Here the CDR3 DNA reads TGCGCCAGCAGCCAAGTTGCGGGGGCGGCAGATACGCAGTATTTT.

This clone was observed a handful of times. The chain recombines TRBV4-1 with TRBJ1-1, with a possible D match to TRBD1 (5 bases). Trimming took 3 bases from V and 1 from J, leaving 21 bases between them. From germline, CDR1 is MGHRA and CDR2 YSYEKL. CDR3 size: 18 residues. CDR3 in amino acids: CASSHPLTRGPGNTEAFF. The CDR3 region has the DNA TGCGCCAGCAGCCACCCTCTAACGCGGGGCCCTGGGAACACTGAAGCTTTCTTT.

This clone was seen a few times. The chain is built from TRBV7-9 and TRBJ2-6; the D call may be TRBD1 or TRBD2 (5 bases each). Germline CDR1 reads SEHNR; CDR2 reads FQNEAQ (reference sequence). The germline V and J ends were trimmed by 5 bases and 2 bases, with 13 bases remaining between them. CDR3 length: 16 amino acids. In DNA form, the CDR3 reads TGTGCCAGCAGCCCCCCGTGGGGGACTGGGGCCAACGTCCTGACTTTC. This translates into CASSPPWGTGANVLTF. Together with reference TRBV7-9 and TRBJ2-6, the CDR3 gives the full variable domain: DTGVSQNPRHKITKRGQNVTFRCDPISEHNRLYWYRQTLGQGPEFLTYFQNEAQLEKSRLLSDRFSAERPKGSFSTLEIQRTEQGDSAMYLCASSPPWGTGANVLTFGAGSRLTVL.

The rearrangement links TRBV5-1 to TRBJ2-3; tentative D call: TRBD1 (5 bases). Germline loops: CDR1 SGHRS, CDR2 YFSETQ. V gave up 4 bases and J gave up 1 base, with 16 bases separating them. The CDR3 is 16 residues long. The CDR3 nucleotides read TGCGCCAGCAGCCTCAGCTTCAAAGGGGGCACAGATACGCAGTATTTT. It yields the protein CASSLSFKGGTDTQYF.